One T cell receptor (beta chain) is described in this entry. Assay used: immunoSEQ multiplex PCR; TCRdb lists only in-frame clones, some missing. Seen here are 300,000 or so clones, roughly 87% observed once, and the top ten hold approximately 0.99%. These data originate in a study of blood T cell repertoires in COVID-19. The TCR was taken from a woman aged 25 to 39 who had recovered from COVID-19. Sequencing was performed on PBMCs or T cells enriched from blood (not recorded which).

In DNA, the CDR3 is TGTGCCAGCAGCCTAGGACAGGGGGGACGAGGAACTGAAGCTTTCTTT. It encodes CASSLGQGGRGTEAFF. The chain carries TRBV7-9 and TRBJ1-1; 10 bases map to TRBD1. The J segment lost 5 bases and the V segment lost 5 bases, leaving 11 bases of the junction unmatched. From germline, CDR1 is SEHNR and CDR2 FQNEAQ (reference sequence). The CDR3 is 16 residues long.